This T cell receptor (beta chain) was identified in a study of patients and donors after allogeneic stem cell transplantation. A single record per CDR3 protein comes from TCRdb applying MiXCR to the RT-PCR reads. The profile shows roughly 960,000 distinct CDR3 sequences, around 17% of them singletons. This clonotype has more than one count but fewer than ten. Trimming took 9 bases from V and 0 from J; bases not matched to a gene: 5. The CDR3 contains 14 residues. Sequenced: blood, either unsorted or a sorted T cell fraction (not recorded which). The source of this sequence is a human donor who was either an allogeneic HSCT recipient or a stem cell or donor lymphocyte infusion donor (not recorded which). It is not recorded whose cells these are; they may come from a transplant donor. The chain recombines TRBV12-3 or TRBV12-4 with TRBJ1-5, with 7 bases matching TRBD1. Here the CDR3 reads CARRGLLSNQPQHF. The CDR3 bases are TGTGCCAGAAGGGGGCTCCTTAGCAATCAGCCCCAGCATTTT.